One sample yielded the 10 T cell receptor beta chains listed below, sequenced in a study of T-cell memory formation after mild COVID-19. A single record per CDR3 protein comes from TCRdb applying MiXCR to the 5' RACE reads. The table lists under 250,000 distinct CDR3 sequences, approximately 10% of them singletons. The sample comprised PBMCs or a T cell subset sorted from them (not recorded which). Receptors originate from a man younger than 35 who had mild COVID-19 (a few samples of this study predate the infection). Cell type and time point are not known.

This clonotype appeared a few times. The gene calls are TRBV7-2 and TRBJ2-1, with unresolved D. The germline V gene encodes CDR1 SGHTA and CDR2 FQGNSA. V lost 0 bases to trimming and J lost 7 bases, with 4 bases between them. The length of the CDR3 is 12 residues. CDR3 DNA sequence: TGTGCCAGCAGCTTAGCGCGGAATGAGCAGTTCTTC. As protein: CASSLARNEQFF.

This sequence joins TRBV5-1 and TRBJ2-5; D possibly corresponds to TRBD1 (6 bases). Trimming removed 4 bases at V and 4 bases at J, with 14 bases between. CDR3 length: 14 residues. CDR1 and CDR2 from the germline V gene are SGHRS and YFSETQ. Here the CDR3 reads CASSPQDSGETQYF. The CDR3 nucleotides are TGCGCCAGCAGCCCCCAGGACAGTGGAGAGACCCAGTACTTC.

The chain links TRBV11-2 to TRBJ2-3, with D possibly matching TRBD1 (6 bases). The CDR3 consists of 16 residues. V was clipped by 1 base and J by 5 bases, with 16 bases between them. In germline, CDR1 is SGHAT, CDR2 FQNNGV. CDR3: CASSLARGPSGDTQYF. CDR3 in DNA: TGTGCCAGCAGCTTAGCCAGGGGTCCTTCGGGAGATACGCAGTATTTT.

The chain combines TRBV7-3 with TRBJ2-2, with no clear D. CDR3 length equals 11 residues. V was cut by 7 bases and J by 5 bases, with 5 bases left in between. CDR1 is SGHTA and CDR2 is FQGTGA in the germline V gene. In DNA form, the CDR3 reads TGTGCCAGCACCTCGACCGGGGAGCTGTTTTTT. This codes for CASTSTGELFF.

The rearrangement links TRBV5-1 to TRBJ1-1, with TRBD1 matching 7 bases. The J segment lost 1 base and the V segment lost 0 bases, leaving 0 bases of the junction unmatched. From germline, CDR1 is SGHRS and CDR2 YFSETQ. CDR3 length equals 14 residues. This chain's CDR3 is CASSLGDRNTEAFF. The CDR3 region has the DNA TGCGCCAGCAGCTTGGGGGACAGGAACACTGAAGCTTTCTTT.

This clonotype was detected a few times. The chain links TRBV7-6 to TRBJ2-7, with 10 bases aligning to TRBD2. Trimming at V came to 0 bases and at J to 5 bases, leaving 10 bases not matched to a gene. The CDR3 runs to 17 residues. CDR1 is SGHVS and CDR2 is FNYEAQ in the germline V gene. CDR3 loop: CASSLALWSGGVHEQYF. In DNA form, the CDR3 reads TGTGCCAGCAGCTTAGCGTTGTGGAGCGGGGGGGTCCACGAGCAGTACTTC.

The table lists this clonotype with many counts. The chain employs TRBV7-2 and TRBJ1-1; a weak D match, TRBD1 (5 bases). Germline V lookup: CDR1 SGHTA, CDR2 FQGNSA. The CDR3 is made up of 15 amino acids. Trimming removed 5 bases from V and 5 bases from J, with 18 bases in between. The CDR3 DNA reads TGTGCCAGCAGCCCCCCCCTGGCAGGGAGGACTGAAGCTTTCTTT. It codes for CASSPPLAGRTEAFF.

The chain links TRBV7-3 to TRBJ2-3; TRBD2 might be the D (6 bases). V was shortened by 1 base and J by 2 bases, with 13 bases between the two germline ends. Germline V gene lookup returns CDR1 SGHTA and CDR2 FQGTGA. This CDR3 has 16 amino acids. CDR3 in amino acids: CASSLNSGLITDTQYF. As DNA, the CDR3 is TGTGCCAGCAGCTTAAACTCGGGACTGATCACAGATACGCAGTATTTT.

This chain uses TRBV5-1 with TRBJ2-7; 12 nucleotides match TRBD2. Germline CDR1 SGHRS, CDR2 YFSETQ. The CDR3 runs 16 residues. The V gene end was trimmed by 4 bases and the J gene end by 3 bases; junction bases not matched to a gene: 8. The CDR3 DNA reads as TGCGCCAGCAGCGGAGGACTAGCGGGGCTAAACTACGAGCAGTACTTC. This translates into CASSGGLAGLNYEQYF.

V and J are TRBV6-5 and TRBJ2-3; the D gene is possibly TRBD1 (5 bases). The germline V gene encodes CDR1 MNHEY and CDR2 SVGAGI. CDR3 length: 16 amino acids. Trimming left V 0 bases short and J 0 bases short, with 10 bases between. The CDR3 spells CASSYSVGPSTDTQYF. The CDR3 DNA sequence: TGTGCCAGCAGTTACTCGGTGGGGCCTAGCACAGATACGCAGTATTTT.